Shown below are 27 T cell receptor beta chains from a single sample sequenced in a study of T cells of healthy individuals. TCRdb ran MiXCR on the 5' RACE reads and lists one entry per CDR3 protein. The table shows fewer than 70,000 distinct CDR3 sequences, with around 15% occurring only once. The receptor set was obtained from a human donor in good health.

The sample holds a few counts of this clonotype. The chain uses TRBV20-1 and TRBJ1-2, with D possibly being TRBD1 (5 bases). V was clipped by 2 bases and J by 5 bases, with 12 bases between them. CDR3 size: 13 residues. Per the germline V gene, CDR1 is DFQATT and CDR2 is SNEGSKA (reference sequence). CDR3 sequence (DNA): TGCAGTGCTAGATCCGCAGGGTGGTATGGCTACACCTTC. Amino acids: CSARSAGWYGYTF.

This sequence joins TRBV9 and TRBJ1-4; 8 bases map to TRBD1. The CDR3 spans 15 residues. The V gene's germline CDR1 is SGDLS and CDR2 YYNGEE. J lost 5 bases, V lost 3 bases, and 6 bases had no gene match. The CDR3 DNA is TGTGCCAGCAGCGCATCCGGGACAGGAAATGAAAAACTGTTTTTT. It yields the protein CASSASGTGNEKLFF.

There are many counts of this clonotype. J is TRBJ2-7 and V is TRBV19; D unclear. V lost 2 bases to trimming and J lost 0 bases, with 5 bases between them. Per the germline V gene, CDR1 is LNHDA and CDR2 is SQIVND (reference sequence). The CDR3 totals 13 residues. The CDR3 protein is CASSIIFSYEQYF. The DNA of the CDR3 is TGTGCCAGTAGTATAATCTTCTCCTACGAGCAGTACTTC.

This clonotype was observed a single time. V gene TRBV12-3 or TRBV12-4 combines with J gene TRBJ1-1; tentatively, D is TRBD1 (5 bases). V shed 3 bases and J shed 4 bases, with 12 bases lying between them. CDR3 length: 14 amino acids. The CDR3: CASSFQGGGTEAFF. CDR3 in DNA: TGTGCCAGCAGTTTTCAGGGAGGAGGCACTGAAGCTTTCTTT.

This clonotype was seen a handful of times. The chain is built from TRBV11-2 and TRBJ2-1, with a tentative D call TRBD2 (6 bases). Per the germline V gene, CDR1 is SGHAT and CDR2 is FQNNGV. Trimming removed 6 bases at V and 5 bases at J, with 17 bases between. This CDR3 has 15 residues. In DNA form, the CDR3 reads TGTGCCAGCAGTCAATTAGCCGGGAGCCACAATGAGCAGTTCTTC. Translating it yields CASSQLAGSHNEQFF. Full variable domain (remainder filled in from reference TRBV11-2 and TRBJ2-1): EAGVAQSPRYKIIEKRQSVAFWCNPISGHATLYWYQQILGQGPKLLIQFQNNGVVDDSQLPKDRFSAERLKGVDSTLKIQPAKLEDSAVYLCASSQLAGSHNEQFFGPGTRLTVL.

This clonotype was seen a handful of times. V and J are TRBV12-3 or TRBV12-4 and TRBJ2-7; TRBD2 is a possible D gene (5 bases). The CDR3 loop spans 15 amino acids. Trimming took 1 base from V and 2 from J, leaving 12 bases between them. The CDR3 spells CASSLVGAAPYEQYF. The CDR3 DNA is TGTGCCAGCAGTTTAGTAGGAGCGGCCCCCTACGAGCAGTACTTC.

This clonotype has a count of ten or more. The chain combines TRBV19 with TRBJ2-7, with TRBD2 matching over 10 bases. Germline assignment: CDR1 LNHDA and CDR2 SQIVND (reference sequence). This CDR3 is 13 amino acids long. Trimming removed 4 bases from V and 3 bases from J; junction bases left unmatched: 0. CDR3 DNA: TGTGCCAGTAGTAGGACTAGCGGCTACGAGCAGTACTTC. It yields the protein CASSRTSGYEQYF.

J is TRBJ2-4 and V is TRBV5-6, with 10 bases identical to TRBD1. Per the germline V gene, CDR1 is SGHDT and CDR2 is YYEEEE. This CDR3 is 15 amino acids long. V lost 4 bases and J lost 8; bases outside the gene matches: 9. The chain's CDR3 is CASSVGQGFSDIQYF. The CDR3 coding sequence is TGTGCCAGCAGCGTGGGACAGGGGTTTTCTGACATTCAGTACTTC.

This clonotype qualifies as medium-sized. V is TRBV3-1 and J is TRBJ2-7; unclear D gene. The CDR3 is 14 residues long. CDR1 LGHDT and CDR2 YNNKEL come from the germline V gene (reference sequence). The V end lost 0 bases, the J end lost 0 bases, and 6 bases lay between the germline ends. This CDR3 is CASSQELSSYEQYF. CDR3 DNA: TGTGCCAGCAGCCAAGAGCTCAGCTCCTACGAGCAGTACTTC.

This clonotype was picked up many times. This chain connects TRBV5-1 to TRBJ2-3; the D call may be TRBD1 or TRBD2 (6 bases each). V lost 0 bases to trimming and J lost 5 bases, with 19 bases between them. Germline V gene lookup returns CDR1 SGHRS and CDR2 YFSETQ. The CDR3 consists of 17 residues. The CDR3 DNA reads as TGCGCCAGCAGCTTGGGGCTGATGGGGGGCCGTGGAGATACGCAGTATTTT. Amino acid sequence: CASSLGLMGGRGDTQYF.

This clonotype was found once. The rearrangement joins TRBV10-3 to TRBJ2-7; 9 nucleotides agree with TRBD1. Germline V CDR1 and CDR2: ENHRY, SYGVKD. CDR3 size: 14 residues. The junction had 7 bases not matched to a gene; V was cut back by 5 bases and J by 5 bases. The CDR3 DNA is TGTGCCATCAGTCCCGGGACAGGGATTAACGAGCAGTACTTC. It is translated as CAISPGTGINEQYF.

This clonotype has ten or more counts. The chain employs TRBV7-8 and TRBJ2-1, with TRBD2 identical over 9 bases. Per the germline V gene, CDR1 is SGHVS and CDR2 is FQNEAQ. The CDR3 spans 16 residues. The V gene end was trimmed by 5 bases and the J gene end by 3 bases; junction bases not matched to a gene: 8. Here the CDR3 DNA reads TGTGCCAGCAGCCTCGAGGCTAGCGGGAACTACAATGAGCAGTTCTTC. Amino acids: CASSLEASGNYNEQFF.

This clonotype occurred a few times. As DNA, the CDR3 is TGTGCCAGCAGGCCCTGGCGGGAGAGTAACAATGAGCAGTTCTTC. Translating it yields CASRPWRESNNEQFF. The J gene is TRBJ2-1, the V gene TRBV6-5; 7 bases map to TRBD2. CDR1 is MNHEY and CDR2 is SVGAGI in the germline V gene. V lost 6 bases, J lost 5 bases, and 10 bases stayed unmatched. The CDR3 runs 15 residues.

The chain is built from TRBV28 and TRBJ2-1; 7 bases fit TRBD2. The CDR3 totals 13 residues. CDR1 and CDR2 from the germline V gene are MDHEN and SYDVKM. Germline trimming cut 3 bases from V and 9 bases from J; bases unmatched to any gene: 5. The CDR3 loop reads CASSFSGSVEQFF. The CDR3 nucleotides are TGTGCCAGCAGTTTTAGCGGGTCAGTTGAGCAGTTCTTC.

This clonotype has ten or more counts. The V and J genes are TRBV5-4 and TRBJ2-2, with 7 bases aligning to TRBD2. The CDR3 length is 16 residues. Trimming cost V 0 bases and J 1 base; bases outside gene matches: 3. Germline CDR1 is SGHNT and CDR2 is YYREEE (reference sequence). The CDR3 region has the DNA TGTGCCAGCAGCTTGGCTCTAGCGGAGAACACCGGGGAGCTGTTTTTT. Translated, it gives CASSLALAENTGELFF.

CDR3 amino acids: CASRDRGYTGELFF. The CDR3 coding sequence is TGTGCCAGCAGGGACAGGGGCTACACCGGGGAGCTGTTTTTT. The chain joins TRBV27 to TRBJ2-2, with TRBD1 identical over 9 bases. The CDR3 is 14 amino acids. The germline V gene encodes CDR1 MNHEY and CDR2 SMNVEV (reference sequence). V trimming: 6 bases; J trimming: 3 bases; junction bases outside the gene matches: 2.

This clonotype was found many times. This chain joins TRBV7-9 and TRBJ1-1, with a tentative D call TRBD1 (5 bases). CDR3 size: 14 residues. Germline V gene lookup returns CDR1 SEHNR and CDR2 FQNEAQ (reference sequence). V was shortened by 5 bases and J by 1 base, with 11 bases between the two germline ends. The CDR3 region is CASSPGRRNTEAFF. The CDR3 nucleotides read TGTGCCAGCAGCCCGGGGCGTAGGAACACTGAAGCTTTCTTT.

This clonotype was observed at least ten times. The chain recombines TRBV2 with TRBJ1-1, with 9 bases that match TRBD1. Unmatched junction bases numbered 9, after V lost 3 bases and J lost 1 base. The germline V gene encodes CDR1 SNHLY and CDR2 FYNNEI. There are 17 residues in the CDR3. The CDR3: CASSDRTGVIRNTEAFF. The CDR3 DNA reads TGTGCCAGCAGTGATAGGACAGGGGTTATTCGGAACACTGAAGCTTTCTTT. The full variable domain, rest sourced from reference TRBV2 and TRBJ1-1, is EPEVTQTPSHQVTQMGQEVILRCVPISNHLYFYWYRQILGQKVEFLVSFYNNEISEKSEIFDDQFSVERPDGSNFTLKIRSTKLEDSAMYFCASSDRTGVIRNTEAFFGQGTRLTVV.

This clonotype was counted at least ten times. The gene calls are TRBV7-9 and TRBJ2-7, with a tentative D call TRBD2 (6 bases). V dropped 4 bases and J dropped 5 bases, with 12 bases sitting between them. CDR1 is SEHNR, CDR2 FQNEAQ, per germline (reference sequence). There are 13 residues in the CDR3. The CDR3 sequence: CASSSGRTHEQYF. CDR3 coding DNA: TGTGCCAGCAGCTCGGGGAGGACCCACGAGCAGTACTTC.

This clonotype was detected only a few times. The chain has TRBV7-2 and TRBJ2-1, with 8 bases aligning to TRBD2. V lost 5 bases and J lost 7; bases outside the gene matches: 13. CDR3 length equals 16 residues. Germline V gene sequence: CDR1 SGHTA, CDR2 FQGNSA. The chain's CDR3 is CASSVGGGRLVNEQFF. CDR3 nucleotides: TGTGCCAGCAGCGTCGGGGGGGGGCGGCTGGTGAATGAGCAGTTCTTC.

This clonotype appeared many times. The genes are TRBV6-2 or TRBV6-3 and TRBJ1-1; 9 bases match TRBD1. The V gene's germline CDR1 is MNHEY and CDR2 SVGEGT. V shed 5 bases and J 13 bases; nucleotides not matched to a gene: 11. The CDR3 has 13 residues. The CDR3 spells CASSQGRDRALFF. The CDR3 nucleotides read TGTGCCAGCAGTCAGGGGCGGGACAGGGCACTTTTCTTT.

The rearrangement joins TRBV20-1 to TRBJ2-4, with 7 bases fitting TRBD1. Germline V CDR1 and CDR2: DFQATT, SNEGSKA (reference sequence). The CDR3 has 16 amino acids. V dropped 0 bases and J dropped 1; count of bases not matched to a gene: 6. The CDR3 spells CSARDVGGSAKNIQYF. For the CDR3, the DNA is TGCAGTGCTAGAGACGTAGGGGGCTCTGCCAAAAACATTCAGTACTTC.

The genes are TRBV30 and TRBJ2-7; perhaps TRBD1 as D (6 bases). The CDR3 totals 16 residues. Per the germline V gene, CDR1 is GTSNPN and CDR2 is SVGIG (reference sequence). The V and J ends lost 1 base and 3 bases respectively, with 19 bases between them. CDR3 in amino acids: CAWSGRSTGSYYEQYF. The CDR3 region has the DNA TGTGCCTGGAGTGGACGGTCGACAGGCTCCTACTACGAGCAGTACTTC.

The chain is built from TRBV29-1 and TRBJ2-2; 7 bases are shared with TRBD2. The CDR3 totals 13 residues. The V and J ends lost 8 bases and 4 bases, in that order; junction bases with no gene match: 7. Germline-derived CDR1 and CDR2 are SQVTM and ANQGSEA. The CDR3 nucleotides read TGCAGCACCAGGGAGGGAACCACCGGGGAGCTGTTTTTT. This translates into CSTREGTTGELFF.

This clonotype was picked up many times. This chain connects TRBV4-2 to TRBJ1-6; 7 nucleotides agree with TRBD1. The germline gives CDR1 LGHNA, CDR2 YNFKEQ. J gave up 5 bases and V 3 bases, and 10 bases lay outside the gene matches. The CDR3 extends over 17 amino acids. CDR3 nucleotide sequence: TGTGCCAGCAGCCACCTTCAGACAGGGCCCCATAATTCACCCCTCCACTTT. Protein sequence: CASSHLQTGPHNSPLHF.

The sample holds many counts of this clonotype. The rearrangement links TRBV7-2 to TRBJ2-2, with 9 bases identical to TRBD2. The CDR3 consists of 17 residues. The germline V gene encodes CDR1 SGHTA and CDR2 FQGNSA. The J segment lost 5 bases and the V segment lost 1 base, leaving 8 bases of the junction unmatched. The CDR3 here is CASSLGRGGAGTGELFF. For the CDR3, the DNA is TGTGCCAGCAGCTTAGGACGCGGGGGGGCCGGAACCGGGGAGCTGTTTTTT.

The chain recombines TRBV5-4 with TRBJ1-2; maybe TRBD1 (5 bases). The V gene's germline CDR1 is SGHNT and CDR2 YYREEE (reference sequence). The CDR3 is 14 residues long. V was trimmed by 1 base and J by 8 bases, leaving 15 bases between them. CDR3 DNA: TGTGCCAGCAGCTTGCGAAAGGGGCCGGTCGGCTACACCTTC. Protein sequence: CASSLRKGPVGYTF.